Following are 3 T cell receptor beta chains from one sample sequenced in a study of T cells after yellow fever vaccination. TCRdb independently ran MiXCR on the 5' RACE reads; one entry per CDR3 protein. The sample consists of 300,000 or so distinct CDR3 sequences, around 10% of them appearing once. The sample consisted of CD4+ T cells sorted from PBMCs, taken 5 days after the yellow fever booster vaccination. The receptors derive from a man aged 18 to 35 who received the YFV17D yellow fever vaccine.

This clonotype was recorded a few times. The V gene is TRBV10-2, the J gene TRBJ2-1; 7 nucleotides align to TRBD2. The CDR3 is 15 amino acids. CDR1 WSHSY and CDR2 SAAADI come from the germline V gene. After removal of 2 bases from V and 5 bases from J, the junction contained 6 bases not matched to a gene. CDR3 DNA: TGCGCCAGCAGTGAGGTGGAGCGGGGAGACAATGAGCAGTTCTTC. Its protein is CASSEVERGDNEQFF.

The rearrangement uses TRBV12-3 or TRBV12-4 and TRBJ1-1; D uncertain. V lost 2 bases, J lost 4 bases, and 11 bases lay in between. The CDR3 runs to 14 residues. CDR3 DNA sequence: TGTGCCAGCAGTTTAAATGGAGGAACCACTGAAGCTTTCTTT. Amino acids: CASSLNGGTTEAFF.

The rearrangement links TRBV23-1 to TRBJ2-3, with D uncertain. TRBV23-1 is assigned to the ORF class and has an uncertain function. The V end lost 2 bases, the J end lost 2 bases, and 20 bases lay between the germline ends. This CDR3 contains 18 residues. The CDR3 loop is CASSQDMSTTPYTDTQYF. CDR3 in DNA: TGCGCCAGCAGTCAAGATATGTCTACCACCCCCTACACAGATACGCAGTATTTT.